The clone carrying this TCR beta chain was detected many times. Antigen specificity is unknown. This sample is drawn from a study of molecular identifiers for immune sequencing clone quantification. General study findings and limits: Detection of one spiked Jurkat cell's TCR RNA reportedly worked in one million naive cells.

TCRdb used MiXCR to reprocess the PCR reads, holding one entry per CDR3 protein. The repertoire includes 90,000 or so distinct CDR3 sequences, nearly 25% of them detected once, and 0.6% to 0.95% sits in the top ten. V lost 0 bases to trimming and J lost 7 bases, with 13 bases between them. The CDR3 covers 14 residues. Germline V gene sequence: CDR1 SGDLS, CDR2 YYNGEE. Libraries for naive CD8 T cells, which were made from 20,000 to 1,000,000 sorted cells, drew on 10%, 30% or 50% of the RNA. Sorting defined naive CD8 T cells as CD8+CD4-CCR7+CD45RA+. The rearrangement joins TRBV9 to TRBJ1-1; weak D call: TRBD1 (5 bases). Material: naive CD8+ T cells from blood, with Jurkat cell RNA spiked in. As for subset: FACS-sorted CD8+CD4-CCR7+CD45RA+ naive T cells. This receptor was obtained from a human donor in good health. Some libraries in this study had Jurkat cell RNA spiked in. The CDR3 coding sequence is TGTGCCAGCAGCGTAGCTGGGGACCTTAATGAAGCTTTCTTT. Translating gives CASSVAGDLNEAFF.